A single sample is the source of the 22 T cell receptor beta chains below, sequenced in a study of blood T cell repertoires in COVID-19. TCRdb's table, derived via immunoSEQ multiplex PCR, lists solely in-frame clones and lacks some. The repertoire consists of hundreds of thousands of clones, with more than 80% occurring once and the leading ten covering 2.5% to 3.5%. Input material: peripheral blood. The receptors shown here come from a young woman with COVID-19, enrolled during active disease.

The chain recombines TRBV6-5 with TRBJ2-7; D unclear. Trimming took off 0 bases at V and 1 base at J, with 10 bases between the two ends. Germline CDR1 is MNHEY and CDR2 is SVGAGI. This CDR3 has 15 residues. The CDR3 nucleotides read TGTGCCAGCAGTTACTCGAGTAGTTCGTCCTACGAGCAGTACGTC. Amino acids: CASSYSSSSSYEQYV.

The J gene is TRBJ1-2, the V gene TRBV4-1; no clear D. The ends were cut back, 2 bases at V and 5 bases at J, with 24 bases in the middle. Germline lookup yields CDR1 MGHRA and CDR2 YSYEKL. CDR3 length equals 18 residues. The CDR3 here is CASSQSRTGKKRSYGYTF. CDR3 in DNA: TGCGCCAGCAGCCAATCGCGGACCGGGAAGAAAAGGAGTTATGGCTACACCTTC.

The gene calls are TRBV18 and TRBJ2-1, with TRBD1 as a possible D gene (6 bases). The V end lost 1 base, the J end lost 4 bases, and 23 bases lay between the germline ends. The germline V gene encodes CDR1 KGHSH and CDR2 LQKENI. The CDR3 is 19 amino acids. CDR3 in amino acids: CASSPQALRDRTEYNEQFF. CDR3 nucleotides: TGTGCCAGCTCACCACAAGCACTTCGAGACAGGACTGAATACAATGAGCAGTTCTTC.

The chain combines TRBV7-2 with TRBJ2-1; 10 bases align to TRBD2. The CDR3 runs 19 residues. Looked up from germline, CDR1 is SGHTA and CDR2 is FQGNSA. V trimming: 1 base; J trimming: 1 base; junction bases outside the gene matches: 10. CDR3 in DNA: TGTGCCAGCAGCTTAGAAGGCCTAGCGGGGGATGGGTCCTACAATGAGCAGTTCTTC. This codes for CASSLEGLAGDGSYNEQFF.

This rearrangement joins TRBV3-1 (or the pseudogene TRBV3-2) to TRBJ2-4, with D possibly being TRBD1 (6 bases). Germline V lookup: CDR1 LGHDT, CDR2 YNNKEL (reference sequence). This CDR3 region has 15 residues. V was shortened by 1 base and J by 5 bases, with 12 bases between the two germline ends. The DNA for the CDR3 is TGTGCCAGCAGCCAAGGAGCAGGGGTTCAAAACATTCAGTACTTC. Its protein is CASSQGAGVQNIQYF.

V is TRBV7-9 and J is TRBJ1-2, with 9 positions matching TRBD1. The CDR3 runs 16 residues. Germline-derived CDR1 and CDR2 are SEHNR and FQNEAQ (reference sequence). V lost 4 bases and J lost 3; bases outside the gene matches: 9. The CDR3 DNA follows: TGTGCCAGCAGCTCTTCTACAGGGGGCATATACTATGGCTACACCTTC. It specifies CASSSSTGGIYYGYTF.

The chain recombines TRBV19 with TRBJ2-5; 8 nucleotides agree with TRBD2. The junction had 3 bases not matched to a gene; V was cut back by 5 bases and J by 4 bases. The CDR3 length is 13 residues. CDR1 is LNHDA and CDR2 is SQIVND in the germline V gene (reference sequence). This CDR3 is CASSRGRLETQYF. The CDR3 DNA follows: TGTGCCAGTAGTCGCGGGAGGTTAGAGACCCAGTACTTC.

V usage is TRBV4-2 and J usage is TRBJ1-6, with D perhaps matching TRBD1 (5 bases). The CDR3 consists of 18 residues. Per germline, CDR1 LGHNA and CDR2 YNFKEQ. V lost 0 bases to trimming and J lost 10 bases, with 22 bases between them. The CDR3 protein is CASSQDLPGGRGRSPLHF. The CDR3 nucleotides are TGTGCCAGCAGCCAAGATCTTCCGGGGGGGAGGGGAAGATCACCCCTCCACTTT.

V usage is TRBV5-1 and J usage is TRBJ2-3; 12 bases line up with TRBD2. The CDR3 is 17 residues long. Germline assignment: CDR1 SGHRS and CDR2 YFSETQ. Trimming removed 5 bases from V and 2 bases from J; junction bases left unmatched: 9. In nucleotides, the CDR3 is TGCGCCAGCAGTCTGACTAGCGGGGGTTTCTTCACAGATACGCAGTATTTT. Translated, it gives CASSLTSGGFFTDTQYF.

The chain is built from TRBV4-2 and TRBJ2-1; 9 nucleotides align to TRBD2. The length of the CDR3 is 17 residues. V dropped 4 bases and J dropped 4; count of bases not matched to a gene: 11. The germline gives CDR1 LGHNA, CDR2 YNFKEQ. CDR3 sequence: CASSLRGGLAGYNEQFF. The DNA for the CDR3 is TGTGCCAGCAGCCTTAGGGGAGGCCTAGCGGGATACAATGAGCAGTTCTTC.

In DNA form, the CDR3 reads TGTGCCAGCAGTGAAGGGGGGGGCCTCAACTATGGCTACACCTTC. Protein: CASSEGGGLNYGYTF. This chain links TRBV6-1 with TRBJ1-2, with D possibly matching TRBD1 (6 bases). The CDR3 runs to 15 residues. Germline-derived CDR1 and CDR2 are MNHNS and SASEGT. The V end lost 1 base, the J end lost 2 bases, and 11 bases lay between the germline ends.

V gene TRBV11-2 combines with J gene TRBJ2-5, with D possibly being TRBD2 (6 bases). The CDR3 sequence is 14 residues long. The germline gives CDR1 SGHAT, CDR2 FQNNGV. V gave up 3 bases and J gave up 4 bases, with 12 bases separating them. This CDR3 reads CASSFQVGGETQYF. Written as DNA, the CDR3 is TGTGCCAGCAGCTTTCAGGTGGGAGGAGAGACCCAGTACTTC.

J is TRBJ1-4 and V is TRBV28, with a weak D call TRBD1 (5 bases). The CDR3 is 14 residues long. CDR1 and CDR2 from the germline V gene are MDHEN and SYDVKM. Trimming shortened V by 8 bases and J by 4 bases, and 14 bases separated the two germline ends. CDR3 residues: CASGGGARNEKLFF. CDR3 sequence (DNA): TGTGCCAGCGGGGGAGGCGCCCGTAATGAAAAACTGTTTTTT.

The gene calls are TRBV7-9 and TRBJ1-3; 7 nucleotides match TRBD1. The ends lost 4 bases at V and 0 bases at J; junction bases unmatched: 6. The CDR3 is made up of 16 amino acids. Germline V CDR1 and CDR2: SEHNR, FQNEAQ (reference sequence). This CDR3 is CASSSPGQYSGNTIYF. The CDR3 DNA reads as TGTGCCAGCAGCTCGCCGGGACAGTACTCTGGAAACACCATATATTTT.

The chain uses TRBV28 and TRBJ2-1; 10 nucleotides line up with TRBD1. The J segment lost 10 bases and the V segment lost 11 bases, leaving 14 bases of the junction unmatched. Per the germline V gene, CDR1 is MDHEN and CDR2 is SYDVKM. The CDR3 contains 14 residues. CDR3 nucleotides: TGTGCCGCGCCGTCGAGACAGGGGGCAGTCGAGCAGTTCTTC. This codes for CAAPSRQGAVEQFF.

The chain links TRBV12-3 or TRBV12-4 to TRBJ2-5, with 7 bases lining up with TRBD1. The CDR3 runs to 13 residues. V trimming: 5 bases; J trimming: 4 bases; junction bases outside the gene matches: 4. For the CDR3, the DNA is TGTGCCAGCAGTAACAGACAGGGAGAGACCCAGTACTTC. Translating it yields CASSNRQGETQYF.

J is TRBJ1-3 and V is TRBV7-9; TRBD1 is a possible D gene (5 bases). This CDR3 spans 16 amino acids. The germline V gene has CDR1 SEHNR and CDR2 FQNEAQ (reference sequence). V dropped 5 bases and J dropped 4 bases, with 18 bases sitting between them. CDR3 residues: CASSPIGAAAGNTIYF. The CDR3 nucleotides are TGTGCCAGCAGCCCGATTGGGGCCGCCGCGGGAAACACCATATATTTT.

This rearrangement joins TRBV11-2 to TRBJ1-4; 8 bases agree with TRBD1. Trimming at V came to 1 base and at J to 7 bases, leaving 14 bases not matched to a gene. Germline lookup yields CDR1 SGHAT and CDR2 FQNNGV. CDR3 size: 18 residues. The CDR3 loop is CASSLGTGTFDKGEKLFF. The CDR3 DNA is TGTGCCAGCAGCTTAGGGACAGGGACCTTTGATAAGGGTGAAAAACTGTTTTTT.

The gene calls are TRBV2 and TRBJ2-3, with 7 bases matching TRBD1. Germline V gene lookup returns CDR1 SNHLY and CDR2 FYNNEI. V was clipped by 1 base and J by 5 bases; unmatched bases: 6. The CDR3 runs to 15 residues. The CDR3 nucleotides read TGTGCCAGCAGTGAAGGGGTTTGGACAGGAGATACGCAGTATTTT. Translated, it gives CASSEGVWTGDTQYF.

The chain carries TRBV19 and TRBJ2-3; D might be TRBD1 (6 bases). From germline, CDR1 is LNHDA and CDR2 SQIVND (reference sequence). This CDR3 has 15 amino acids. V was trimmed by 1 base and J by 6 bases, leaving 14 bases between them. CDR3 sequence (DNA): TGTGCCAGTAGTATAGGCAGGGGCCTCAGGGATACGCAGTATTTT. Translation: CASSIGRGLRDTQYF. Complete variable domain (other parts from reference TRBV19 and TRBJ2-3): DGGITQSPKYLFRKEGQNVTLSCEQNLNHDAMYWYRQDPGQGLRLIYYSQIVNDFQKGDIAEGYSVSREKKESFPLTVTSAQKNPTAFYLCASSIGRGLRDTQYFGPGTRLTVL.

The CDR3 DNA follows: TGTGCCAGCAGTCCCTCTCGGGGGGAGGCCGGGGGAGAGACCCAGTACTTC. Amino acid sequence: CASSPSRGEAGGETQYF. The chain combines TRBV6-2 or TRBV6-3 with TRBJ2-5; 7 bases are a match to TRBD2. The trim removed 5 bases at V and 4 bases at J, leaving 16 bases unmatched. This CDR3 region has 17 residues. CDR1 MNHEY and CDR2 SVGEGT come from the germline V gene.

The chain combines TRBV19 with TRBJ1-1; 11 bases are shared with TRBD1. J gave up 6 bases and V 4 bases, and 10 bases lay outside the gene matches. CDR1 LNHDA and CDR2 SQIVND come from the germline V gene (reference sequence). The CDR3 consists of 16 residues. The CDR3 nucleotides read TGTGCCAGTAGTACGGACAGGGGGCGGGGAACCGCTGAAGCTTTCTTT. This gives the protein CASSTDRGRGTAEAFF.